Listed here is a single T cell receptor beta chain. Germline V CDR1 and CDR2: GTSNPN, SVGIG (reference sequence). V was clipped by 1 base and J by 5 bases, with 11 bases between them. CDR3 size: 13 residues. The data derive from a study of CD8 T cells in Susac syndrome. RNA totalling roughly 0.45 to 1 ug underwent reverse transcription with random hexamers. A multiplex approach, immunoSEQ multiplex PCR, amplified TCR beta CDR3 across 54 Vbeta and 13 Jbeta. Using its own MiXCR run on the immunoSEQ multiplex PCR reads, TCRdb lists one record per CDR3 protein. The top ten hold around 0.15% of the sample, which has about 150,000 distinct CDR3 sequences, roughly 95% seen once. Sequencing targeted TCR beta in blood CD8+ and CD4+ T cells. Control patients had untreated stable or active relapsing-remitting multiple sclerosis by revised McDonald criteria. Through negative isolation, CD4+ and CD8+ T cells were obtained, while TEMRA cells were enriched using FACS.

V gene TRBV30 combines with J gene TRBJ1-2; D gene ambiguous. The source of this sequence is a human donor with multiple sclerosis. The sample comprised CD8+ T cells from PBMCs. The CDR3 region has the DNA TGTGCCTGGAGTGGCGGAGGAGGGTATGGCTACACCTTC. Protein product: CAWSGGGGYGYTF.